This TCR beta chain emerged from a study of blood T cells in healthy people across ages. Findings and limits, study-wide: Per million T cells, TCR beta diversity dropped roughly linearly as age increased.

The CDR3 contains 13 residues. Germline V gene sequence: CDR1 SNHLY, CDR2 FYNNEI. Regarding this clonotype: Its antigen remains unidentified.

Primed by a sample-barcoded 5' primer and a J-beta primer mix, a second PCR proceeded for roughly 6 to 12 cycles. The template-switch adaptor, which had 12 random nucleotides, put a tag on each cDNA molecule. TCRdb analysed the 5' RACE reads with MiXCR anew, one entry per CDR3 protein. The sample yields roughly 1,000,000 distinct CDR3 sequences, roughly 24% seen once. The same sample was also used in a study of T cells of mothers and their children. That report adds: Samples came from a few healthy Caucasian mothers and their six children.

The sequence came from a girl between 2 and 10 years old in good health. The chain joins TRBV2 to TRBJ2-5, with TRBD1 matching over 7 bases. The DNA matches TRBJ2-7 better at its end, which makes the J call doubtful. Sequences were obtained from blood. The CDR3 region has the DNA TGTGCCAGTCAACTTGGGACAGTCTACGAGCAGTACTTC. Encoded protein: CASQLGTVYEQYF.